This is a list of T cell receptor beta chains from one sample in a study of blood T cell repertoires in COVID-19. TCRdb's copy holds only in-frame clones and misses some; the assay was immunoSEQ multiplex PCR. The sample yields 50,000 to 70,000 clones, 80% to 90% seen once. The sequenced sample was peripheral blood. The receptors originated from a man in his fifties or sixties with active or convalescent COVID-19. CDR3s include the opening cysteine and the closing phenylalanine or tryptophan. The D gene is left open where the match is weak. Size tells how often a clone was seen (once, few, many) or the class of an expanded clone, and some rows leave it out.

D,V,J,size,DNA,CDR3
TRBD2,TRBV2,TRBJ2-4,.,TGTGCCAGCAGTGAAGGGACTAGCGGGGAGTCAGCCAAAAACATTCAGTACTTC,CASSEGTSGESAKNIQYF
.,TRBV6-5,TRBJ2-7,.,TGTGCCAGCAGTTACAGACAGACAGGCTCCTACGAGCAGTACTTC,CASSYRQTGSYEQYF
TRBD1,TRBV24-1,TRBJ1-4,.,TGTGCCACCAGTGACCCCCAACAGGGGGCTAATGAAAAACTGTTTTTT,CATSDPQQGANEKLFF
.,TRBV5-1,TRBJ1-2,.,TGCGCCAGCAGCTCCCCCGGGACGATATCGGGAGCCCAGCAAGATAACTATGGCTACACCTTC,CASSSPGTISGAQQDNYGYTF
.,TRBV7-8,TRBJ1-1,.,TGTGCCAGCACCAAGACTGCACGGGGGGGGGACACTGAAGCTTTCTTT,CASTKTARGGDTEAFF
TRBD1,TRBV18,TRBJ1-4,.,TGTGCCAGCTCACCAGGACAGGGAAGGAATGAAAAACTGTTTTTT,CASSPGQGRNEKLFF
.,TRBV7-7,TRBJ1-6,.,TGTGCCAGCAGCTCGGACAGAAGCTCACCCCTCCACTTT,CASSSDRSSPLHF
TRBD2,TRBV5-4,TRBJ2-1,.,TGTGCCAGCAGCTTGGGACTAGCGGGGCGCAATGAGCAGTTCTTC,CASSLGLAGRNEQFF
.,TRBV18,TRBJ1-4,.,TGTGCCAGCTCGCCTGACAGGAATGAAAAACTGTTTTTT,CASSPDRNEKLFF
TRBD1,TRBV7-9,TRBJ1-2,.,TGTGCCAGCAGCTTAGTCGCAGGGGGAGCTTATGGCTACACCTTC,CASSLVAGGAYGYTF
.,TRBV11-2,TRBJ2-5,.,TGTGCCAGCAGCTTAGATCACCAGGTTGTGAAGACCCAGTACTTC,CASSLDHQVVKTQYF
TRBD1,TRBV5-4,TRBJ1-2,.,TGTGCCAGCACCTCGCTACAGGGGAGCGGCTACACCTTC,CASTSLQGSGYTF
TRBD1,TRBV5-1,TRBJ1-3,.,TGCGCCACGGGGACAGGGACTGGAAACACCATATATTTT,CATGTGTGNTIYF
.,TRBV7-9,TRBJ1-5,.,TGTGCCAGCAGCTTGGGGCAGGGGAGTAATCCCCAGCATTTT,CASSLGQGSNPQHF
.,TRBV6-5,TRBJ2-1,.,TGTGCCAGCAGTTACTCGGGGGCCATCTACAATGAGCAGTTCTTC,CASSYSGAIYNEQFF
TRBD1,TRBV16,TRBJ1-6,.,TGTGCCAGCAGCCCCGGGACAGGGAACTCACCCCTCCACTTT,CASSPGTGNSPLHF
TRBD1,TRBV5-1,TRBJ1-2,.,TGCGCCAGCAGCGGCCGGGACACAGGGGACTATGGCTACACCTTC,CASSGRDTGDYGYTF
TRBD2,TRBV4-2,TRBJ2-3,.,TGTGCCAGCAGCCAAGTTGTTAGCGGGGCAGATACGCAGTATTTT,CASSQVVSGADTQYF
TRBD1,TRBV6-5,TRBJ1-1,.,TGTGCCAGCAGGCCTACAGGGGCTGAAGCTTTCTTT,CASRPTGAEAFF
.,TRBV9,TRBJ2-3,.,TGTGCCAGCAGCCCCCGGGGGGCCGGGGCAGATACGCAGTATTTT,CASSPRGAGADTQYF
TRBD1,TRBV28,TRBJ1-5,once,TGTGCCAGCAGTTTGTCGACAGGGGGCAGCAATCAGCCCCAGCATTTT,CASSLSTGGSNQPQHF
.,TRBV6-5,TRBJ1-5,.,TGTGCCAGCAGGGCCAGGGAGGGTAGCAATCAGCCCCAGCATTTT,CASRAREGSNQPQHF
TRBD2,TRBV5-1,TRBJ2-3,few,TGCGCCAGCAGCTTGTCGACTAGCGGGTTCACAGATACGCAGTATTTT,CASSLSTSGFTDTQYF
TRBD1,TRBV10-3,TRBJ2-1,.,TGTGCCATCAGGACTTCCGGGACAGGGGACCTAGTTTTGCCCTACAATGAGCAGTTCTTC,CAIRTSGTGDLVLPYNEQFF
TRBD1,TRBV19,TRBJ1-1,.,TGTGCCAGTATCGGACAGGTAATGGCTGAAGCTTTCTTT,CASIGQVMAEAFF
.,TRBV27,TRBJ2-7,.,TGTGCCAGCAGCCTCCTCTGGCAGGGGGGAGGCGAGCAGTACTTC,CASSLLWQGGGEQYF
TRBD2,TRBV10-1,TRBJ2-1,.,TGCGCCAGCAGTGAGCCCTCTCGGACTAGCGGGATCTACAATGAGCAGTTCTTC,CASSEPSRTSGIYNEQFF
.,TRBV24-1,TRBJ2-3,.,TGTGCCTCACAGAGAGACAGCACAGATACGCAGTATTTT,CASQRDSTDTQYF
TRBD1,TRBV2,TRBJ1-1,few,TGTGCCAGCCTTTCTGACAGGGGAATGACTGAAGCTTTCTTT,CASLSDRGMTEAFF
TRBD1,TRBV28,TRBJ1-1,.,TGTGCCAGCAGATCTACAGGGGGCAACACTGAAGCTTTCTTT,CASRSTGGNTEAFF
TRBD1,TRBV28,TRBJ2-3,.,TGTGCCAGCAGTTTGCAGGGGGCGAGGACAGATACGCAGTATTTT,CASSLQGARTDTQYF
.,TRBV6-5,TRBJ2-1,once,TGTGCCAGCAGAGACGGGAGCTCCTACAATGAGCAGTTCTTC,CASRDGSSYNEQFF
.,TRBV9,TRBJ2-5,.,TGTGCCAGCAGCGTAACTAGTCTAGAGACCCAGTACTTC,CASSVTSLETQYF
TRBD1,TRBV11-2,TRBJ2-6,.,TGTGCCAGCAGCTTAATGGGACAGGGATCCCCGGGGGCCAACGTCCTGACTTTC,CASSLMGQGSPGANVLTF
.,TRBV13,TRBJ2-1,.,TGTGCCAGCAGCTTAGATGGTAGCCGTAACAATGAGCAGTTCTTC,CASSLDGSRNNEQFF
TRBD1,TRBV5-1,TRBJ1-3,.,TGCGCCAGCAGCTCGGGACAGACGAACTCTGGAAACACCATATATTTT,CASSSGQTNSGNTIYF
TRBD1,TRBV7-2,TRBJ1-2,.,TGTGCCAGCAGCGCTCGATCGGGACAGATTCTCTATGGCTACACCTTC,CASSARSGQILYGYTF
TRBD1,TRBV18,TRBJ2-7,.,TGTGCCAGCTCAAAAGGGACAGACAACTACGAGCAGTACTTC,CASSKGTDNYEQYF
.,TRBV18,TRBJ1-1,.,TGTGCCAGCTCACCAGGGGGGGCCCAGAACACTGAAGCTTTCTTT,CASSPGGAQNTEAFF
TRBD1,TRBV28,TRBJ1-4,.,TGTGCCAGCAGTTTATCGCGACAGGGTGGGGTAAAACTGTTTTTT,CASSLSRQGGVKLFF